This TCR beta chain is drawn from a study of CD8+CD57+ T cells in acquired aplastic anemia. About the research overall: Researchers reported that healthy donors averaged about 9.8 million reads for CD4+ cells.

The CDR3 is 15 amino acids. Germline values: CDR1 SNHLY, CDR2 FYNNEI. V lost 9 bases, J lost 3 bases, and 6 bases stayed unmatched. Genomic DNA provided the template from which TCR beta VDJ and CDR3 profiles were obtained. TCRdb itself ran the reads through MiXCR, one entry per CDR3 protein. The repertoire consists of roughly 170,000 distinct CDR3 sequences, with about three fifths occurring once and the leading ten covering under 60%. This TCR was sampled from a human donor in good health. The source material was sorted CD4+, CD8+, or CD8+CD57+ T cells (not recorded which) from PBMCs. The rearrangement links TRBV2 to TRBJ2-3; 13 positions agree with TRBD2. The CDR3 nucleotides are TGTGCCAGTAGTTGGACTAGCGGGGGAACAGATACGCAGTATTTT. Translated: CASSWTSGGTDTQYF.